The 31 T cell receptor beta chains given below trace back to one sample, sequenced in a study of cytomegalovirus exposure and HLA in healthy donors. Data came from immunoSEQ multiplex PCR; TCRdb stores just in-frame clones and leaves some out. Of about 190,000 clones in the sample, about 83% were seen once. The sequencing input was PBMCs. These receptors came from a woman younger than 30 in good health and CMV-seronegative.

This clone was observed a single time. One junction end disagrees with the germline gene, perhaps due to a read error. This chain links TRBV10-1 with TRBJ1-1; a possible D gene is TRBD1 (6 bases). The V gene's germline CDR1 is WNHNN and CDR2 SYGVQD (reference sequence). This CDR3 has 13 residues. This CDR3 is CASSHFTSGRQEF. The CDR3 DNA follows: TGCGCCAGCAGCCACTTTACTTCTGGGAGACAGGAGTTT.

The chain links TRBV27 to TRBJ2-3, with 7 positions matching TRBD1. V trimming: 6 bases; J trimming: 1 base; junction bases outside the gene matches: 10. Germline V gene sequence: CDR1 MNHEY, CDR2 SMNVEV (reference sequence). The CDR3 is 16 amino acids. CDR3 sequence (DNA): TGTGCCAGCAGCCGCCGGGGCACAGGGGGCACAGATACGCAGTATTTT. Translation gives CASSRRGTGGTDTQYF.

The chain uses TRBV7-9 and TRBJ2-5; 11 nucleotides match TRBD2. CDR3 length: 15 amino acids. Germline CDR1 SEHNR, CDR2 FQNEAQ (reference sequence). V was pared by 5 bases and J by 4 bases, with 6 bases of the junction left unmatched. The CDR3 DNA is TGTGCCAGCAGCCCCGGGACTAGCGGATTAGAGACCCAGTACTTC. Amino acids: CASSPGTSGLETQYF.

V and J are TRBV7-8 and TRBJ1-3; 7 positions agree with TRBD1. With V trimmed by 5 bases and J by 2 bases, 6 bases remained unmatched. CDR1 SGHVS and CDR2 FQNEAQ come from the germline V gene. CDR3 length: 15 residues. DNA of the CDR3: TGTGCCAGCAGCACGGGACAGCTAACTGGAAACACCATATATTTT. As protein: CASSTGQLTGNTIYF. The full variable domain, with the rest looked up from reference TRBV7-8 and TRBJ1-3, is GAGVSQSPRYKVAKRGQDVALRCDPISGHVSLFWYQQALGQGPEFLTYFQNEAQLDKSGLPSDRFFAERPEGSVSTLKIQRTQQEDSAVYLCASSTGQLTGNTIYFGEGSWLTVV.

The table lists this clone with a count of one. The J gene is TRBJ2-1, the V gene TRBV6-6; no clear D. Germline V gene lookup returns CDR1 MNHNY and CDR2 SVGAGI (reference sequence). There are 16 residues in the CDR3. V was pared by 0 bases and J by 2 bases, with 11 bases between. The CDR3 here is CASSYSGRNAYNEQFF. CDR3 sequence (DNA): TGTGCCAGCAGTTACTCAGGCAGGAATGCCTACAATGAGCAGTTCTTC.

The chain couples TRBV9 to TRBJ1-1, with 7 positions matching TRBD1. The length of the CDR3 is 15 residues. The junction had 3 bases not matched to a gene; V was cut back by 0 bases and J by 1 base. CDR1 and CDR2 from the germline V gene are SGDLS and YYNGEE. The CDR3 loop reads CASSVGGTANTEAFF. DNA of the CDR3: TGTGCCAGCAGCGTAGGTGGGACAGCGAACACTGAAGCTTTCTTT.

CDR3 sequence (DNA): TGTGCCAGCAGCTTAGAAAGGCGGGGAGCTTTCTTT. It yields the protein CASSLERRGAFF. The chain uses TRBV7-2 and TRBJ1-1; D uncertain. This CDR3 spans 12 amino acids. Between the trimmed V and J ends, which lost 1 base and 10 bases, there was a span of 10 bases. Germline V gene data show CDR1 as SGHTA and CDR2 as FQGNSA. Filled out from reference TRBV7-2 and TRBJ1-1, the complete variable domain reads GAGVSQSPSNKVTEKGKDVELRCDPISGHTALYWYRQSLGQGLEFLIYFQGNSAPDKSGLPSDRFSAERTGGSVSTLTIQRTQQEDSAVYLCASSLERRGAFFGQGTRLTVV.

V usage is TRBV6-6 and J usage is TRBJ2-7; tentative D call: TRBD2 (5 bases). V was shortened by 0 bases and J by 0 bases, with 9 bases between the two germline ends. The CDR3 has 15 amino acids. Germline CDR1 MNHNY, CDR2 SVGAGI (reference sequence). CDR3 sequence: CASSYSAVSSYEQYF. The CDR3 DNA follows: TGTGCCAGCAGTTACTCAGCGGTGAGCTCCTACGAGCAGTACTTC.

This clone was seen only once. The chain is built from TRBV13 and TRBJ2-5; 9 bases fit TRBD2. CDR1 and CDR2 (germline): PRHDT, FYEKMQ (reference sequence). V shed 0 bases, J shed 4 bases, and the junction held 6 bases outside the gene matches. CDR3 length: 16 amino acids. In DNA form, the CDR3 reads TGTGCCAGCAGCTTAGGAGGTGCGGGGGGGCGAGAGACCCAGTACTTC. Translation gives CASSLGGAGGRETQYF.

The chain recombines TRBV6-1 with TRBJ1-2; possibly TRBD1 for D (6 bases). V was clipped by 7 bases and J by 8 bases, with 23 bases between them. Germline-derived CDR1 and CDR2 are MNHNS and SASEGT. The CDR3 consists of 15 residues. CDR3 residues: CASTNEGGGFRGYTF. In nucleotides, the CDR3 is TGTGCCAGCACCAACGAGGGCGGGGGCTTTCGAGGCTACACCTTC.

This clone was picked up a small number of times. The chain employs TRBV13 and TRBJ2-3, with TRBD2 matching over 11 bases. This CDR3 is 14 amino acids long. J was trimmed by 8 bases and V by 5 bases; bases with no gene match: 6. Per the germline V gene, CDR1 is PRHDT and CDR2 is FYEKMQ (reference sequence). The CDR3 spells CASSPGTSGGTQYF. Here the CDR3 DNA reads TGTGCCAGCAGCCCCGGGACTAGCGGAGGTACGCAGTATTTT.

V and J are TRBV5-1 and TRBJ2-3; 11 nucleotides match TRBD2. Trimming cost V 3 bases and J 2 bases; bases outside gene matches: 5. Germline CDR1 and CDR2: SGHRS and YFSETQ. The CDR3 has 16 amino acids. CDR3 residues: CASSSLTSGDTDTQYF. CDR3 nucleotide sequence: TGCGCCAGCAGCTCCTTGACTAGCGGGGACACAGATACGCAGTATTTT.

This chain uses TRBV5-6 with TRBJ2-1, with D unresolved. This CDR3 spans 13 amino acids. V dropped 4 bases and J dropped 13 bases, with 18 bases sitting between them. CDR1 and CDR2 (germline): SGHDT, YYEEEE. CDR3 sequence (DNA): TGTGCCAGCAGCCGGAATAATAGAGGCCCACAGTTCTTC. Residues: CASSRNNRGPQFF.

A remark on this clone: Mismatch with germline at one junction end may stem from a read error. The chain couples TRBV6-1 to TRBJ2-1; 9 nucleotides agree with TRBD1. This CDR3 is built from 14 residues. The germline V gene encodes CDR1 MNHNS and CDR2 SASEGT. CDR3: CASIENRGRGEQFF. In nucleotides, the CDR3 is TGTGCCAGCATTGAAAACAGGGGGCGCGGGGAGCAGTTCTTC.

V is TRBV6-1 and J is TRBJ2-7; D not resolved. Trimming removed 1 base at V and 5 bases at J, with 12 bases between. Germline CDR1 is MNHNS and CDR2 is SASEGT. This CDR3 is 14 amino acids long. The CDR3 loop reads CASSEEVSYHEQYF. Written as DNA, the CDR3 is TGTGCCAGCAGTGAAGAAGTTAGCTACCACGAGCAGTACTTC.

The chain has TRBV5-6 and TRBJ1-1; TRBD1 is a possible D gene (5 bases). This CDR3 has 16 amino acids. The germline V gene encodes CDR1 SGHDT and CDR2 YYEEEE. Trimming pared 4 bases from V and 2 bases from J, leaving 18 bases between. CDR3 sequence: CASSDSGDAKNTEAFF. CDR3 sequence (DNA): TGTGCCAGCAGCGATAGCGGGGACGCAAAAAACACTGAAGCTTTCTTT.

V usage is TRBV7-8 and J usage is TRBJ1-5; TRBD1 matches 7 bases. Germline lookup yields CDR1 SGHVS and CDR2 FQNEAQ. With 1 base clipped from V and 2 bases from J, the junction kept 2 bases outside the gene matches. There are 15 residues in the CDR3. Here the CDR3 DNA reads TGTGCCAGCAGCTTAGACACAGGGGGCAATCAGCCCCAGCATTTT. Its protein product is CASSLDTGGNQPQHF.

The chain joins TRBV9 to TRBJ2-3; 8 bases match TRBD2. The CDR3 runs to 17 residues. V was pared by 4 bases and J by 0 bases, with 10 bases of the junction left unmatched. Germline V gives CDR1 SGDLS, CDR2 YYNGEE. CDR3 loop: CASSPAGGARSTDTQYF. The CDR3 bases are TGTGCCAGCAGCCCCGCCGGGGGGGCGCGGAGCACAGATACGCAGTATTTT.

V gene TRBV6-5 combines with J gene TRBJ2-7; 8 bases are shared with TRBD2. With 0 bases clipped from V and 2 bases from J, the junction kept 3 bases outside the gene matches. The CDR3 extends over 15 amino acids. The germline V gene has CDR1 MNHEY and CDR2 SVGAGI. CDR3 nucleotides: TGTGCCAGCAGTTACTCGGCGGGAGGACCCTACGAGCAGTACTTC. This sequence encodes CASSYSAGGPYEQYF.

The chain recombines TRBV19 with TRBJ2-7; tentative D call: TRBD2 (6 bases). CDR3 size: 14 residues. Per the germline V gene, CDR1 is LNHDA and CDR2 is SQIVND (reference sequence). Trimming shortened V by 1 base and J by 5 bases, and 12 bases separated the two germline ends. CDR3: CASSIGGGMNEQYF. Here the CDR3 DNA reads TGTGCCAGTAGTATAGGTGGCGGGATGAACGAGCAGTACTTC. The full variable domain, its missing parts supplied by reference TRBV19 and TRBJ2-7, is DGGITQSPKYLFRKEGQNVTLSCEQNLNHDAMYWYRQDPGQGLRLIYYSQIVNDFQKGDIAEGYSVSREKKESFPLTVTSAQKNPTAFYLCASSIGGGMNEQYFGPGTRLTVT.

The genes are TRBV5-1 and TRBJ1-1; 7 nucleotides agree with TRBD1. Germline V lookup: CDR1 SGHRS, CDR2 YFSETQ. V was clipped by 4 bases and J by 3 bases; unmatched bases: 6. The CDR3 extends over 14 amino acids. The CDR3 DNA sequence: TGCGCCAGCAGCGCATACAGGGGATACACTGAAGCTTTCTTT. Residues: CASSAYRGYTEAFF.

The chain links TRBV27 to TRBJ2-7; D gene ambiguous. Trimming stripped 6 bases from V and 0 bases from J, with 3 bases between. This CDR3 spans 11 amino acids. The V gene's germline CDR1 is MNHEY and CDR2 SMNVEV (reference sequence). CDR3 sequence reads: CASRSSYEQYF. The CDR3 bases are TGTGCCAGCAGGAGCTCCTACGAGCAGTACTTC.

This rearrangement joins TRBV10-2 to TRBJ1-2; 7 bases match TRBD1. The CDR3 sequence is 13 residues long. The trim removed 3 bases at V and 4 bases at J, leaving 2 bases unmatched. Germline CDR1 is WSHSY and CDR2 is SAAADI. Here the CDR3 reads CASSDDRAYGYTF. CDR3 DNA sequence: TGCGCCAGCAGTGATGACAGGGCCTATGGCTACACCTTC.

The V call is TRBV6-1, the J call TRBJ2-1; 9 bases fit TRBD1. V lost 4 bases to trimming and J lost 5 bases; unmatched junction nucleotides: 9. Germline lookup yields CDR1 MNHNS and CDR2 SASEGT. This CDR3 region has 16 residues. For the CDR3, the DNA is TGTGCCAGCAGTGTCAGAGTCCGGGACAGGGACAATGAGCAGTTCTTC. Its translation: CASSVRVRDRDNEQFF.

The chain combines TRBV6-1 with TRBJ2-5; 8 bases line up with TRBD2. V gave up 8 bases and J gave up 5 bases; unmatched junction bases: 7. The CDR3 contains 13 residues. Germline V gives CDR1 MNHNS, CDR2 SASEGT. The CDR3 protein is CASEGGGKETQYF. CDR3 bases: TGTGCCAGCGAGGGCGGGGGGAAGGAGACCCAGTACTTC.

This rearrangement joins TRBV13 to TRBJ2-3, with D possibly TRBD2 on 6 matching bases. Germline V gene lookup returns CDR1 PRHDT and CDR2 FYEKMQ (reference sequence). V was trimmed by 1 base and J by 3 bases, leaving 14 bases between them. This CDR3 contains 16 residues. CDR3 bases: TGTGCCAGCAGCTTAGAAGCAGGGAGGAAAACAGATACGCAGTATTTT. Its translation is CASSLEAGRKTDTQYF.

V usage is TRBV4-1 and J usage is TRBJ2-6; maybe TRBD2 (5 bases). Trimming took 0 bases from V and 5 from J, leaving 20 bases between them. Per the germline V gene, CDR1 is MGHRA and CDR2 is YSYEKL. The CDR3 covers 19 residues. CDR3 in amino acids: CASSQEEGDHVSWANVLTF. CDR3 in DNA: TGCGCCAGCAGCCAAGAAGAGGGAGACCATGTGAGCTGGGCCAACGTCCTGACTTTC.

V usage is TRBV5-1 and J usage is TRBJ2-7, with 9 nucleotides matching TRBD1. Germline V lookup: CDR1 SGHRS, CDR2 YFSETQ. CDR3 length: 19 amino acids. Germline trimming cut 0 bases from V and 2 bases from J; bases unmatched to any gene: 15. The DNA of the CDR3 is TGCGCCAGCAGCTTGGGCCTTGGAAGGGGACAGGGTCGGACCTACGAGCAGTACTTC. Translated, it gives CASSLGLGRGQGRTYEQYF.

The chain combines TRBV10-1 with TRBJ2-1, with TRBD2 matching over 12 bases. The CDR3 has 14 residues. CDR1 and CDR2 from the germline V gene are WNHNN and SYGVQD (reference sequence). The J segment lost 7 bases and the V segment lost 5 bases, leaving 3 bases of the junction unmatched. In nucleotides, the CDR3 is TGCGCCAGCAGTCGGACTAGCGGGACGAATGAGCAGTTCTTC. Residues: CASSRTSGTNEQFF.

This clone was recorded only once. The chain links TRBV5-1 to TRBJ2-7, with 13 positions matching TRBD2. The CDR3 is 13 residues long. CDR1 SGHRS and CDR2 YFSETQ come from the germline V gene. The junction had 2 bases not matched to a gene; V was cut back by 7 bases and J by 4 bases. The CDR3 region is CASGTSGNYEQYF. The CDR3 bases are TGCGCCAGCGGGACTAGCGGGAATTACGAGCAGTACTTC.

The rearrangement links TRBV14 to TRBJ2-1, with TRBD2 identical over 7 bases. This CDR3 is 15 amino acids long. V lost 4 bases and J lost 6; bases outside the gene matches: 9. Germline assignment: CDR1 SGHDN and CDR2 FVKESK. This CDR3 is CASSPRGTSANEQFF. CDR3 bases: TGTGCCAGCAGCCCCCGAGGAACTAGCGCCAATGAGCAGTTCTTC.